The next 13 T cell receptor beta chains were all read from a single sample in a study of T cells in Graves' hyperthyroidism and ophthalmopathy (dated by TCRdb to about 2019). The library came from multiplex PCR. The run used an Illumina HiSeq 2000. The TCR beta CDR3 regions were amplified from RNA transcripts. The TCR CDR3 was subjected to a first round of RT-PCR using the HTBI primer set and the Qiagen OneStep RT-PCR kit. TCRdb redid the processing of the public reads, applying fastp at Q25 and MiXCR, and retained in-frame beta chains. Rows are unified per CDR3 protein, each entry keeping the most common DNA and genes. The sample table holds around 620,000 distinct CDR3 sequences, of which 14% were seen once. The ten largest clones capture roughly 6.9% of the sample. The sample was blood. The receptors stem from a young woman with Graves' ophthalmopathy.

Remarks on this clonotype: One junction end disagrees with the germline gene, perhaps due to a read error. The rearrangement uses TRBV9 and TRBJ2-2, with D tentatively TRBD1 (5 bases). This CDR3 has 18 residues. Germline CDR1 SGDLS, CDR2 YYNGEE. CDR3 DNA: TGTGCCAGCAGCGTAGGTCCTTTTGGGGCTGCGAACGCCGGGGAGCTGTTTTTT. Translating it yields CASSVGPFGAANAGELFF.

A note on this clonotype: A read error is possible here, since a much larger clone lies one base away. The CDR3 carries no conserved terminal phenylalanine or tryptophan, so it likely arises from a read error. The DNA is omitted, as the CDR3 cannot be located on it reliably, and the CDR3 follows TCRdb's listing. This sequence joins TRBV3-2 and TRBJ2-3; TRBD1 was called by the table and not checked on the DNA. TRBV3-2 is assigned pseudogene status. The CDR3 adds up to 15 amino acids, both ends counted. The CDR3 region is CASSPGRARTDTQYL.

The sample holds many counts of this clonotype. DNA of the CDR3: TGTGCCAGCAGTTACTCATCGCAGGGAACCACAGATACGCAGTATTTT. Translated, it gives CASSYSSQGTTDTQYF. The chain has TRBV6-5 and TRBJ2-3, with a weak D call TRBD1 (5 bases). The V and J ends lost 0 bases and 2 bases respectively, with 12 bases between them. This CDR3 has 16 residues. Germline CDR1 reads MNHEY; CDR2 reads SVGAGI.

This clonotype occurred many times. The chain is built from TRBV20-1 and TRBJ2-3; 8 bases map to TRBD2. This CDR3 has 14 residues. The V segment lost 1 base and the J segment 6 bases; nucleotides outside the gene matches: 6. Germline CDR1 is DFQATT and CDR2 is SNEGSKA (reference sequence). The CDR3 spells CSARGTSPSDTQYF. CDR3 DNA sequence: TGCAGTGCTAGAGGGACTAGCCCATCGGATACGCAGTATTTT.

This clonotype was observed a few times. The V and J genes are TRBV11-3 and TRBJ2-2; a possible D gene is TRBD2 (6 bases). CDR3 length: 20 residues. Trimming left V 5 bases short and J 5 bases short, with 30 bases between. CDR1 and CDR2 (germline): SGHNT, YENEEA. The CDR3 spells CASSQRRASNDPLGTGELFF. The CDR3 DNA reads as TGTGCCAGCAGCCAGAGGAGGGCTAGTAACGACCCCCTGGGAACCGGGGAGCTGTTTTTT. Variable domain in full (rest from reference TRBV11-3 and TRBJ2-2): EAGVVQSPRYKIIEKKQPVAFWCNPISGHNTLYWYLQNLGQGPELLIRYENEEAVDDSQLPKDRFSAERLKGVDSTLKIQPAELGDSAVYLCASSQRRASNDPLGTGELFFGEGSRLTVL.

The table lists this clonotype with a few counts. The chain combines TRBV4-1 with TRBJ2-7, with D possibly matching TRBD1 (6 bases). This CDR3 is 17 amino acids long. Germline CDR1 MGHRA, CDR2 YSYEKL. Between the trimmed V and J ends, which lost 0 bases and 4 bases, there was a span of 19 bases. The CDR3 reads CASSQEGQVTGIYEQYF. CDR3 bases: TGCGCCAGCAGCCAAGAAGGCCAGGTGACAGGTATATACGAGCAGTACTTC.

This sequence joins TRBV13 and TRBJ1-4, with D perhaps matching TRBD1 (5 bases). Looked up from germline, CDR1 is PRHDT and CDR2 is FYEKMQ (reference sequence). CDR3 length: 16 residues. The ends were cut back, 4 bases at V and 3 bases at J, with 15 bases in the middle. The DNA for the CDR3 is TGTGCCAGCAGCTCCGCCGAGGGACTGCCTAATGAAAAACTGTTTTTT. Translated, it gives CASSSAEGLPNEKLFF.

This clonotype was seen repeatedly, ten times or more. The gene calls are TRBV4-1 and TRBJ2-1; 9 bases fit TRBD2. Trimming at V came to 1 base and at J to 0 bases, leaving 13 bases not matched to a gene. The CDR3 consists of 20 residues. Germline V gene lookup returns CDR1 MGHRA and CDR2 YSYEKL. CDR3 amino acids: CASSQGSGLASWSSYNEQFF. The CDR3 coding sequence is TGCGCCAGCAGCCAAGGATCGGGACTAGCTTCTTGGAGCTCCTACAATGAGCAGTTCTTC.

This clonotype was seen repeatedly, ten times or more. This chain joins TRBV18 and TRBJ2-3, with D perhaps TRBD1 (6 bases). The CDR3 is 14 amino acids. Trimming shortened V by 0 bases and J by 8 bases, and 12 bases separated the two germline ends. Per germline, CDR1 KGHSH and CDR2 LQKENI. The CDR3 reads CASSPPDRTGTQYF. The CDR3 nucleotides are TGTGCCAGCTCACCACCAGACAGGACGGGTACGCAGTATTTT.

The rearrangement joins TRBV28 to TRBJ2-7; 7 bases map to TRBD2. Germline trimming cut 4 bases from V and 2 bases from J; bases unmatched to any gene: 5. Looked up from germline, CDR1 is MDHEN and CDR2 is SYDVKM. This CDR3 region has 14 residues. CDR3 protein: CASSSERGAYEQYF. The CDR3 coding sequence is TGTGCCAGCAGTTCCGAACGGGGGGCCTACGAGCAGTACTTC.

This clonotype came up a few times. The chain employs TRBV5-4 and TRBJ2-3, with TRBD1 matching over 8 bases. The V segment lost 4 bases and the J segment 7 bases; nucleotides outside the gene matches: 11. The CDR3 length is 15 residues. Per germline, CDR1 SGHNT and CDR2 YYREEE (reference sequence). CDR3 nucleotide sequence: TGTGCCAGCAGCCCCTCGGACAGGGTAGGAAATACGCAGTATTTT. The encoded protein is CASSPSDRVGNTQYF.

This clonotype was detected ten times or more. The chain is built from TRBV6-1 and TRBJ1-1; D might be TRBD1 (5 bases). The CDR3 has 16 residues. Trimming took off 6 bases at V and 5 bases at J, with 22 bases between the two ends. Looked up from germline, CDR1 is MNHNS and CDR2 is SASEGT. For the CDR3, the DNA is TGTGCCAGCAGCCCCGGTTGGGGCCTTCGGGGGACTGAAGCTTTCTTT. It encodes CASSPGWGLRGTEAFF.

In the case of this clonotype: At one end the junction does not follow the germline gene, possibly because of a read error. The chain is built from TRBV10-2 and TRBJ1-1, with TRBD1 identical over 7 bases. Germline lookup yields CDR1 WSHSY and CDR2 SAAADI. The CDR3 spans 15 residues. CDR3 nucleotides: TGCGCCAGCAGCCTTACTTCGACAGGGAACGCTGAAGCTTTCTTT. It translates to CASSLTSTGNAEAFF.